This entry lists 22 T cell receptor beta chains sequenced from one sample in a study of a mutant IDH1 vaccine in newly diagnosed glioma (dated by TCRdb to the early 2020s). What these receptors recognize is not known. Libraries were prepared through the immunoSEQ multiplex PCR assay. The table comes from immuneACCESS by way of TCRdb, which keeps in-frame sequences with V and J called. Part of the clones is missing from these tables; in studies checked, under half for an unresolved V gene and the rest for unknown reasons. Counted in this sample were tens of thousands of clones; about 74% of them appeared once. Roughly 4.3% of the sample lies in the top ten. According to the study, the label for this sample's time point signals: week 35, safety follow-up. Every vaccine dose consisted of 300 ug of a 20-mer mutant IDH1 peptide in Montanide, administered subcutaneously together with topical imiquimod.

This specimen was PBMCs, taken from a glioma patient whose treatment included an IDH1 peptide vaccine. All receptors come from a man aged 45 to 65 with glioma.

In DNA, the CDR3 is TGTGCCAGCAAAGAGGACAGTACAAATGAAAAACTGTTTTTT. This translates into CASKEDSTNEKLFF. The chain combines TRBV7-8 with TRBJ1-4, with D perhaps matching TRBD1 (6 bases). V lost 7 bases to trimming and J lost 5 bases, with 14 bases between them. The CDR3 is made up of 14 amino acids. CDR1 and CDR2 (germline): SGHVS, FQNEAQ.

V usage is TRBV2 and J usage is TRBJ1-5; 9 nucleotides align to TRBD1. With V trimmed by 8 bases and J by 1 base, 15 bases remained unmatched. CDR1 SNHLY and CDR2 FYNNEI come from the germline V gene. This CDR3 is built from 18 residues. The CDR3 nucleotides read TGTGCCAGCCGCGGGCGGGACAGGGCTCTTGGAAGCAATCAGCCCCAGCATTTT. Translated: CASRGRDRALGSNQPQHF.

This clone has only a few counts. The rearrangement joins TRBV5-8 to TRBJ2-7; perhaps TRBD1 as D (6 bases). Trimming took off 4 bases at V and 1 base at J, with 15 bases between the two ends. Germline V CDR1 and CDR2: SGHTS, YDEGEE. CDR3 length: 15 residues. The CDR3 coding sequence is TGTGCCAGCAGCCCAGCGACAGGTTATTCCTACGAGCAGTACTTC. As protein: CASSPATGYSYEQYF. Full variable domain (outside the CDR3, taken from reference TRBV5-8 and TRBJ2-7): EAGVTQSPTHLIKTRGQQATLRCSPISGHTSVYWYQQALGLGLQFLLWYDEGEERNRGNFPPRFSGRQFPNYSSELNVNALELEDSALYLCASSPATGYSYEQYFGPGTRLTVT.

The rearrangement uses TRBV6-5 and TRBJ1-6, with D hard to call. V gave up 6 bases and J gave up 7 bases, with 10 bases separating them. The CDR3 has 13 amino acids. Germline CDR1 and CDR2: MNHEY and SVGAGI. CDR3 nucleotides: TGTGCCAGCAGGACTGGCCTGAATTCACCCCTCCACTTT. This gives the protein CASRTGLNSPLHF.

The CDR3, as DNA: TGTGCCAGCGGACAGGGGGGGAATGAGCAGTTCTTC. Residues: CASGQGGNEQFF. The V gene is TRBV19, the J gene TRBJ2-1, with 10 bases matching TRBD1. V was pared by 9 bases and J by 7 bases, with 3 bases of the junction left unmatched. Germline lookup yields CDR1 LNHDA and CDR2 SQIVND (reference sequence). There are 12 residues in the CDR3.

This clone was seen a few times. V and J are TRBV6-6 and TRBJ1-2; tentatively, D is TRBD1 (5 bases). CDR1 is MNHNY, CDR2 SVGAGI, per germline (reference sequence). The CDR3 is 14 residues long. V was trimmed by 2 bases and J by 8 bases, leaving 15 bases between them. Here the CDR3 DNA reads TGTGCCAGCAGTTACGAAGGGGTCGGCGCGGGCTACACCTTC. As protein: CASSYEGVGAGYTF.

The V call is TRBV5-4, the J call TRBJ2-5; 11 bases match TRBD2. Trimming removed 0 bases from V and 5 bases from J; junction bases left unmatched: 6. The CDR3 extends over 16 amino acids. Germline lookup yields CDR1 SGHNT and CDR2 YYREEE (reference sequence). Written as DNA, the CDR3 is TGTGCCAGCAGCTTGGAGGCTAGCGGGGGGCTGGAGACCCAGTACTTC. It translates to CASSLEASGGLETQYF.

The V and J genes are TRBV30 and TRBJ2-4; D ambiguous. CDR1 is GTSNPN, CDR2 SVGIG, per germline (reference sequence). The CDR3 runs to 15 residues. With 1 base removed from V and 0 bases from J, the gap between germline ends came to 10 bases. The CDR3 loop reads CAWSGRKLAKNIQYF. CDR3 nucleotide sequence: TGTGCCTGGAGTGGGCGTAAACTAGCCAAAAACATTCAGTACTTC.

The table lists this clone with a count of one. The rearrangement links TRBV25-1 to TRBJ1-5; D is ambiguous. CDR3 size: 14 residues. From germline, CDR1 is MGHDK and CDR2 SYGVNS. V lost 2 bases and J lost 1, with 6 bases in between. The CDR3 sequence is CASSESQSNQPQHF. In nucleotides, the CDR3 is TGTGCCAGCAGTGAAAGTCAGAGCAATCAGCCCCAGCATTTT.

The chain has TRBV6-5 and TRBJ1-2, with D unresolved. The V gene lost 4 bases and the J gene lost 2 bases, with 11 bases spanning the gap. The CDR3 length is 14 residues. CDR1 and CDR2 (germline): MNHEY, SVGAGI. The CDR3 sequence: CASSSPTRNYGYTF. In DNA, the CDR3 is TGTGCCAGCAGTTCGCCGACGAGGAACTATGGCTACACCTTC.

The chain uses TRBV9 and TRBJ2-7; TRBD2 aligns across 8 bases. Germline assignment: CDR1 SGDLS and CDR2 YYNGEE. The CDR3 covers 14 residues. V shed 3 bases and J 3 bases; nucleotides not matched to a gene: 5. The DNA for the CDR3 is TGTGCCAGCAGCGAGGGCGGGACTAGCTACGAGCAGTACTTC. Protein product: CASSEGGTSYEQYF.

V gene TRBV5-1 combines with J gene TRBJ1-2, with unresolved D. Trimming took off 0 bases at V and 4 bases at J, with 10 bases between the two ends. Germline-derived CDR1 and CDR2 are SGHRS and YFSETQ. The CDR3 totals 14 residues. For the CDR3, the DNA is TGCGCCAGCAGCTTGGCCGGGGAGGGCTATGGCTACACCTTC. The encoded protein is CASSLAGEGYGYTF.

The chain is built from TRBV5-7 and TRBJ2-3; the D gene is possibly TRBD1 (7 bases). TRBV5-7 is classed as an ORF, of uncertain function. Trimming left V 9 bases short and J 5 bases short, with 16 bases between. There are 13 residues in the CDR3. The CDR3: CANQTGRRDTQYF. CDR3 bases: TGTGCCAACCAGACAGGGAGGAGAGATACGCAGTATTTT.

The gene calls are TRBV2 and TRBJ2-3; 9 bases align to TRBD1. V lost 7 bases, J lost 0 bases, and 8 bases stayed unmatched. The CDR3 covers 16 residues. Germline V gives CDR1 SNHLY, CDR2 FYNNEI. CDR3 sequence: CASTYRGPTSTDTQYF. Here the CDR3 DNA reads TGTGCCAGCACGTACAGGGGGCCTACTAGCACAGATACGCAGTATTTT.

V is TRBV2 and J is TRBJ1-5; possible D gene TRBD1, 5 bases. Trimming stripped 6 bases from V and 2 bases from J, with 11 bases between. This CDR3 spans 14 amino acids. CDR1 SNHLY and CDR2 FYNNEI come from the germline V gene. The CDR3 loop is CASRKGSGNQPQHF. The CDR3 coding sequence is TGTGCCAGCAGAAAGGGGTCGGGCAATCAGCCCCAGCATTTT. The whole variable domain, filled in from reference TRBV2 and TRBJ1-5, reads EPEVTQTPSHQVTQMGQEVILRCVPISNHLYFYWYRQILGQKVEFLVSFYNNEISEKSEIFDDQFSVERPDGSNFTLKIRSTKLEDSAMYFCASRKGSGNQPQHFGDGTRLSIL.

This clone was counted only a few times. The chain combines TRBV9 with TRBJ1-3; the D gene is possibly TRBD1 (5 bases). This CDR3 contains 15 residues. Between the trimmed V and J ends, which lost 0 bases and 4 bases, there was a span of 11 bases. Germline lookup yields CDR1 SGDLS and CDR2 YYNGEE. DNA of the CDR3: TGTGCCAGCAGCGTAGGGGGAGGGGACGGAAACACCATATATTTT. Amino acid sequence: CASSVGGGDGNTIYF.

V is TRBV4-1 and J is TRBJ1-5; D unresolved. This CDR3 has 11 amino acids. The ends were cut back, 0 bases at V and 6 bases at J, with 0 bases in the middle. Germline lookup yields CDR1 MGHRA and CDR2 YSYEKL. CDR3 protein: CASSQDQPQHF. In DNA, the CDR3 is TGCGCCAGCAGCCAAGATCAGCCCCAGCATTTT.

Comment on this clone: This sample also contains other DNA sequences that code for the same CDR3. The V and J genes are TRBV6-5 and TRBJ1-1; no clear D gene. V gave up 6 bases and J gave up 2 bases, with 4 bases separating them. The CDR3 is 11 residues long. From germline, CDR1 is MNHEY and CDR2 SVGAGI. CDR3 loop: CASRINTEAFF. The CDR3 DNA reads TGTGCCAGCAGAATTAACACTGAAGCTTTCTTT.

The chain joins TRBV28 to TRBJ2-7; D might be TRBD2 (5 bases). The germline CDR1 and CDR2 sequences are MDHEN and SYDVKM. Trimming removed 3 bases at V and 0 bases at J, with 12 bases between. The CDR3 sequence is 15 residues long. The CDR3 loop is CASSFQRLSSYEQYF. CDR3 nucleotide sequence: TGTGCCAGCAGTTTTCAGCGGTTGAGCTCCTACGAGCAGTACTTC.

The J gene is TRBJ1-2, the V gene TRBV7-2; D is undetermined. CDR1 is SGHTA and CDR2 is FQGNSA in the germline V gene. The germline V and J ends were trimmed by 3 bases and 4 bases, with 18 bases remaining between them. The CDR3 has 16 residues. The CDR3 sequence is CASSFGRARTAYGYTF. The CDR3 DNA reads as TGTGCCAGCAGCTTTGGGAGGGCGAGAACCGCCTATGGCTACACCTTC. Full variable domain (remainder filled in from reference TRBV7-2 and TRBJ1-2): GAGVSQSPSNKVTEKGKDVELRCDPISGHTALYWYRQSLGQGLEFLIYFQGNSAPDKSGLPSDRFSAERTGGSVSTLTIQRTQQEDSAVYLCASSFGRARTAYGYTFGSGTRLTVV.

This sequence joins TRBV19 and TRBJ1-4; perhaps TRBD1 as D (6 bases). This CDR3 region has 14 residues. Trimming removed 7 bases at V and 8 bases at J, with 17 bases between. CDR1 is LNHDA, CDR2 SQIVND, per germline (reference sequence). For the CDR3, the DNA is TGTGCCAGTAAAGTGCGGGGGGCGTACGAAAAACTGTTTTTT. Its translation: CASKVRGAYEKLFF. Based on the CDR3 plus reference TRBV19 and TRBJ1-4, the full variable domain is DGGITQSPKYLFRKEGQNVTLSCEQNLNHDAMYWYRQDPGQGLRLIYYSQIVNDFQKGDIAEGYSVSREKKESFPLTVTSAQKNPTAFYLCASKVRGAYEKLFFGSGTQLSVL.

The V gene is TRBV6-6, the J gene TRBJ1-2, with a weak D call TRBD1 (5 bases). Trimming cost V 0 bases and J 4 bases, with 9 bases left between them. Germline CDR1 reads MNHNY; CDR2 reads SVGAGI (reference sequence). CDR3 size: 14 residues. Written as DNA, the CDR3 is TGTGCCAGCAGTTACTCGCGGGGCACCTATGGCTACACCTTC. Translating it yields CASSYSRGTYGYTF.